Listed here is a single T cell receptor (beta chain). The data derive from a study of T cell responses to AZD1222 COVID-19 vaccine. About the research overall: Whether given at about 4 or about 12 weeks, second doses were pooled.

The assay was immunoSEQ multiplex PCR, and TCRdb's table has in-frame clones only and misses some. The sample comprises roughly 140,000 clones, about nine tenths of which are singletons, and about 1.7% rests with the top ten. The TCR originated in an adult in good health. Sequenced material: peripheral blood, taken on day 0 of AZD1222 vaccination.

CDR3 in DNA: TGTGCCAGCAGCTTCGACAGGGGGGGTTCACCCCTCCACTTT. This sequence encodes CASSFDRGGSPLHF. This sequence joins TRBV5-4 and TRBJ1-6, with 9 positions matching TRBD1. The CDR3 extends over 14 amino acids. Trimming took 2 bases from V and 9 from J; bases not matched to a gene: 3. From germline, CDR1 is SGHNT and CDR2 YYREEE (reference sequence).